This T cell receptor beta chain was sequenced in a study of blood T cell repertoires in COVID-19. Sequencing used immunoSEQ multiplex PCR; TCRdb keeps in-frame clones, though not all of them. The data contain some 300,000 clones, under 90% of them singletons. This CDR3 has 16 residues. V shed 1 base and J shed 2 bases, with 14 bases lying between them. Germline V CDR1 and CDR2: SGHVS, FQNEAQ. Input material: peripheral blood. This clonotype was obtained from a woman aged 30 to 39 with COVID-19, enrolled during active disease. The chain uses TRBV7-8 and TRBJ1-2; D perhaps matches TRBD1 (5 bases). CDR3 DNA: TGTGCCAGCAGCTTAGGCCCCCGGGGGGGAAACTATGGCTACACCTTC. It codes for CASSLGPRGGNYGYTF. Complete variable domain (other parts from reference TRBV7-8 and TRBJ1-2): GAGVSQSPRYKVAKRGQDVALRCDPISGHVSLFWYQQALGQGPEFLTYFQNEAQLDKSGLPSDRFFAERPEGSVSTLKIQRTQQEDSAVYLCASSLGPRGGNYGYTFGSGTRLTVV.